These 28 T cell receptor beta chains were all obtained from the same sample, sequenced in a study of OX40 agonist ivuxolimab in advanced cancers. Sequencing used immunoSEQ multiplex PCR; TCRdb keeps in-frame clones, though not all of them. In the table there are roughly 86,000 clones, approximately 83% of which are singletons. The starting material was CD4+ or CD8+ T cells sorted from blood, obtained in a trial of the OX40 agonist ivuxolimab. The receptors shown here come from an adult with an advanced solid tumor such as melanoma, head and neck, liver or kidney cancer.

The CDR3 loop reads CASSLTSSLRSYTF. The CDR3 DNA reads TGTGCCAGCAGTTTAACTAGTTCTCTCAGGAGCTACACCTTC. The V call is TRBV28, the J call TRBJ1-2; D unclear. Germline V lookup: CDR1 MDHEN, CDR2 SYDVKM. The CDR3 is 14 residues long. Trimming left V 2 bases short and J 9 bases short, with 16 bases between.

This clone turned up a few times. The chain is built from TRBV5-1 and TRBJ2-5, with D perhaps matching TRBD1 or TRBD2 (5 bases each). Looked up from germline, CDR1 is SGHRS and CDR2 is YFSETQ. The CDR3 has 13 residues. V lost 5 bases, J lost 5 bases, and 13 bases lay in between. CDR3 DNA: TGCGCCAGCAGTCCCTACAGGAGGGAGACCCAGTACTTC. Its protein is CASSPYRRETQYF.

The chain couples TRBV19 to TRBJ2-7, with D uncertain. Germline CDR1 reads LNHDA; CDR2 reads SQIVND (reference sequence). The CDR3 has 11 amino acids. V was trimmed by 4 bases and J by 0 bases, leaving 1 base between them. The CDR3 DNA reads as TGTGCCAGTAGTAACTCCTACGAGCAGTACTTC. Translated: CASSNSYEQYF.

The chain is built from TRBV6-5 and TRBJ2-7; no definite D call. This CDR3 is built from 12 residues. Trimming shortened V by 3 bases and J by 6 bases, and 9 bases separated the two germline ends. CDR1 is MNHEY and CDR2 is SVGAGI in the germline V gene. This chain's CDR3 is CASSYVRTEQYF. In DNA, the CDR3 is TGTGCCAGCAGTTATGTAAGGACCGAGCAGTACTTC.

The chain employs TRBV21-1 and TRBJ2-7. TRBV21-1 corresponds to a pseudogene. This CDR3 contains 14 residues. The CDR3 coding sequence is TGTGCCAGCAGCTGCTGGCCCATAGGTGACGAGCAGTACTTC. Amino acid sequence: CASSCWPIGDEQYF.

The chain combines TRBV28 with TRBJ2-7, with D possibly TRBD1 on 6 matching bases. The V gene's germline CDR1 is MDHEN and CDR2 SYDVKM. The CDR3 is 15 amino acids. The V gene lost 6 bases and the J gene lost 1 base, with 16 bases spanning the gap. The DNA for the CDR3 is TGTGCCAGCAGCCCATTAGGGACATTGTCCTACGAGCAGTACTTC. This codes for CASSPLGTLSYEQYF.

The chain links TRBV4-1 to TRBJ1-3; D may be TRBD1 (5 bases). Trimming took off 1 base at V and 4 bases at J, with 17 bases between the two ends. This CDR3 is 17 amino acids long. Per germline, CDR1 MGHRA and CDR2 YSYEKL. The CDR3 here is CASSQAQPGIEGNTIYF. Written as DNA, the CDR3 is TGCGCCAGCAGCCAAGCGCAACCAGGGATTGAGGGAAACACCATATATTTT.

The chain couples TRBV27 to TRBJ2-6; TRBD2 aligns across 8 bases. The germline CDR1 and CDR2 sequences are MNHEY and SMNVEV (reference sequence). CDR3 length equals 18 residues. V was pared by 5 bases and J by 0 bases, with 9 bases of the junction left unmatched. The CDR3 DNA reads as TGTGCCAGCAGTCCCCGCAGCGGGAGAACCTCTGGGGCCAACGTCCTGACTTTC. It codes for CASSPRSGRTSGANVLTF.

The CDR3 bases are TGTGCCAGCTCAGGAGGGACAGCGAACACTGAAGCTTTCTTT. Translating gives CASSGGTANTEAFF. The V gene is TRBV18, the J gene TRBJ1-1; TRBD1 matches at 7 bases. V lost 5 bases, J lost 1 base, and 4 bases stayed unmatched. The germline V gene has CDR1 KGHSH and CDR2 LQKENI. The CDR3 extends over 14 amino acids. Using reference TRBV18 and TRBJ1-1 for the parts outside the CDR3, the full variable domain is NAGVMQNPRHLVRRRGQEARLRCSPMKGHSHVYWYRQLPEEGLKFMVYLQKENIIDESGMPKERFSAEFPKEGPSILRIQQVVRGDSAAYFCASSGGTANTEAFFGQGTRLTVV.

This chain connects TRBV7-2 to TRBJ2-1, with D perhaps TRBD1 (5 bases). Germline loops: CDR1 SGHTA, CDR2 FQGNSA. CDR3 length: 14 residues. Deletions cut 1 base from V and 2 bases from J, with 6 bases between. CDR3 nucleotide sequence: TGTGCCAGCAGCTTAGTAGGGGCCTACAATGAGCAGTTCTTC. Encoded protein: CASSLVGAYNEQFF.

V usage is TRBV7-9 and J usage is TRBJ2-1; D might be TRBD2 (6 bases). This CDR3 is built from 17 residues. Trimming took off 5 bases at V and 0 bases at J, with 17 bases between the two ends. Per the germline V gene, CDR1 is SEHNR and CDR2 is FQNEAQ (reference sequence). The CDR3 DNA reads TGTGCCAGCAGCAGACGGGACTTACTTAGCTCCTACAATGAGCAGTTCTTC. This gives the protein CASSRRDLLSSYNEQFF.

The chain employs TRBV11-3 and TRBJ2-5, with D hard to call. Deletions cut 1 base from V and 5 bases from J, with 14 bases between. This CDR3 contains 15 residues. Germline loops: CDR1 SGHNT, CDR2 YENEEA. CDR3 loop: CASSLGSRVGETQYF. The CDR3 DNA follows: TGTGCCAGCAGCTTAGGGTCTCGGGTGGGGGAGACCCAGTACTTC.

This rearrangement joins TRBV6-5 to TRBJ1-5, with D possibly matching TRBD1 (6 bases). The CDR3 totals 12 residues. Trimming stripped 5 bases from V and 14 bases from J, with 16 bases between. Germline-derived CDR1 and CDR2 are MNHEY and SVGAGI. The DNA for the CDR3 is TGTGCCAGCAGTGAAGGCCGAGGGGGGAAGCATTTT. This gives the protein CASSEGRGGKHF.

This clone was observed once. The chain joins TRBV11-3 to TRBJ2-1; 8 nucleotides match TRBD2. Per germline, CDR1 SGHNT and CDR2 YENEEA. J gave up 9 bases and V 0 bases, and 16 bases lay outside the gene matches. CDR3 length: 18 amino acids. The CDR3 DNA follows: TGTGCCAGCAGCTTAGAGGTATGGGCTAGCGGGCGCCCTAGTGAGCAGTTCTTC. This encodes CASSLEVWASGRPSEQFF.

The genes are TRBV7-8 and TRBJ1-5, with D possibly matching TRBD1 (5 bases). This CDR3 contains 15 residues. Trimming took 3 bases from V and 4 from J, leaving 13 bases between them. CDR1 and CDR2 from the germline V gene are SGHVS and FQNEAQ. CDR3 in DNA: TGTGCCAGCAGCTTTGACGGGGGACCTAATCAGCCCCAGCATTTT. Amino acids: CASSFDGGPNQPQHF.

The chain joins TRBV10-2 to TRBJ1-4, with 9 bases identical to TRBD1. CDR3 size: 16 residues. Germline V gene data show CDR1 as WSHSY and CDR2 as SAAADI. Trimming cost V 6 bases and J 7 bases; bases outside gene matches: 12. Here the CDR3 DNA reads TGCGCCAGCAGGCCTACAGGGGGCTCGGGGGGTGAAAAACTGTTTTTT. As protein: CASRPTGGSGGEKLFF.

This chain links TRBV19 with TRBJ2-7, with 11 bases aligning to TRBD1. Germline lookup yields CDR1 LNHDA and CDR2 SQIVND (reference sequence). Trimming removed 6 bases from V and 3 bases from J; junction bases left unmatched: 10. The CDR3 covers 16 residues. CDR3 in amino acids: CASSRTGGAINYEQYF. The CDR3 DNA sequence: TGTGCCAGTAGCCGGACAGGGGGCGCAATAAACTACGAGCAGTACTTC.

The chain links TRBV2 to TRBJ2-2, with D possibly TRBD2 on 7 matching bases. CDR1 and CDR2 (germline): SNHLY, FYNNEI. This CDR3 is built from 14 residues. The germline V and J ends were trimmed by 7 bases and 7 bases, with 16 bases remaining between them. The CDR3 bases are TGTGCCAGCACCGAAGGCGGGGGCTACGGGGAGCTGTTTTTT. Encoded protein: CASTEGGGYGELFF.

V is TRBV5-6 and J is TRBJ2-2; 8 bases agree with TRBD1. The CDR3 has 16 residues. Losses at the gene ends were 4 bases for V and 5 bases for J; bases not matched to a gene: 10. Germline CDR1 is SGHDT and CDR2 is YYEEEE. CDR3 nucleotides: TGTGCCAGCAGCCCGGACAGGGCCATGCTAACCGGGGAGCTGTTTTTT. Its translation is CASSPDRAMLTGELFF.

The chain recombines TRBV7-2 with TRBJ1-1; 10 bases map to TRBD1. This CDR3 comprises 14 residues. Germline lookup yields CDR1 SGHTA and CDR2 FQGNSA. The V gene end was trimmed by 5 bases and the J gene end by 6 bases; junction bases not matched to a gene: 6. The CDR3 loop is CASSRDRGSPEAFF. The CDR3 region has the DNA TGTGCCAGCAGCCGGGACAGGGGAAGCCCTGAAGCTTTCTTT.

The chain employs TRBV28 and TRBJ2-3; D gene unclear. The CDR3 has 13 amino acids. V was pared by 3 bases and J by 2 bases, with 6 bases between. CDR1 is MDHEN and CDR2 is SYDVKM in the germline V gene. The CDR3 coding sequence is TGTGCCAGCAGTTTCCCACCCACAGATACGCAGTATTTT. It codes for CASSFPPTDTQYF.

The genes are TRBV19 and TRBJ1-1; D is ambiguous. V dropped 10 bases and J dropped 0 bases, with 12 bases sitting between them. Per the germline V gene, CDR1 is LNHDA and CDR2 is SQIVND (reference sequence). The CDR3 runs to 13 residues. This CDR3 is CATSDTLNTEAFF. The CDR3 bases are TGTGCCACTTCAGACACGCTGAACACTGAAGCTTTCTTT.

This clone was picked up a small number of times. The V and J genes are TRBV2 and TRBJ2-3; 10 nucleotides agree with TRBD2. This CDR3 region has 16 residues. Germline V gives CDR1 SNHLY, CDR2 FYNNEI. V trimming: 7 bases; J trimming: 2 bases; junction bases outside the gene matches: 9. Written as DNA, the CDR3 is TGTGCCAGCAAGGGGAGACTAGCGGGCCTCACAGATACGCAGTATTTT. This sequence encodes CASKGRLAGLTDTQYF. The variable domain in full, completed from reference TRBV2 and TRBJ2-3, reads EPEVTQTPSHQVTQMGQEVILRCVPISNHLYFYWYRQILGQKVEFLVSFYNNEISEKSEIFDDQFSVERPDGSNFTLKIRSTKLEDSAMYFCASKGRLAGLTDTQYFGPGTRLTVL.

This clone was seen once. The chain couples TRBV7-9 to TRBJ2-7; the D is unclear. CDR3 length equals 13 residues. Germline-derived CDR1 and CDR2 are SEHNR and FQNEAQ (reference sequence). Deletions cut 3 bases from V and 2 bases from J, with 8 bases between. The CDR3 DNA reads as TGTGCCAGCAGCTTTCAATCGACCTACGAGCAGTACTTC. Residues: CASSFQSTYEQYF.

The V call is TRBV28, the J call TRBJ2-7; D remains unclear. This CDR3 comprises 11 residues. Germline CDR1 and CDR2: MDHEN and SYDVKM. V lost 2 bases to trimming and J lost 6 bases, with 5 bases between them. This chain's CDR3 is CASSLKFEQYF. The CDR3 DNA follows: TGTGCCAGCAGTTTAAAATTCGAGCAGTACTTC.

The chain couples TRBV13 to TRBJ1-2; 9 bases are a match to TRBD1. V gave up 5 bases and J gave up 5 bases; unmatched junction bases: 6. Germline V gene data show CDR1 as PRHDT and CDR2 as FYEKMQ (reference sequence). The CDR3 is 14 amino acids. This chain's CDR3 is CASSITGTGYGYTF. CDR3 DNA: TGTGCCAGCAGCATCACCGGGACAGGGTATGGCTACACCTTC.

This clone was recorded a few times. The rearrangement joins TRBV13 to TRBJ1-3; D gene uncertain. The germline V gene encodes CDR1 PRHDT and CDR2 FYEKMQ (reference sequence). This CDR3 region has 13 residues. V shed 6 bases and J shed 3 bases, with 9 bases lying between them. CDR3: CASRMGSGNTIYF. In DNA form, the CDR3 reads TGTGCCAGCAGGATGGGGAGTGGAAACACCATATATTTT.

The chain couples TRBV11-2 to TRBJ1-4; D is unclear. Per the germline V gene, CDR1 is SGHAT and CDR2 is FQNNGV. The V gene lost 3 bases and the J gene lost 7 bases, with 9 bases spanning the gap. The CDR3 extends over 13 amino acids. CDR3 loop: CASSFARGEKLFF. The CDR3 nucleotides read TGTGCCAGCAGCTTTGCCCGGGGTGAAAAACTGTTTTTT.